This TCR beta chain comes out of a study of blood T cell repertoires in COVID-19. Overall study: Both acute and convalescent COVID-19 samples were obtained from the United States, Italy and Spain. Sources were T cells, B-cell-depleted T cells, or PBMCs; the material itself was cDNA or gDNA.

In the original workflow: Estimation of nucleated cell counts relied on the amplification of reference gene primers. Assay used: immunoSEQ multiplex PCR; TCRdb lists only in-frame clones, some missing. The V and J calls and clone size come from that table; D and trimming were worked out from the DNA. Of 200,000 to 250,000 clones listed, 87% are singletons. Per germline, CDR1 MNHEY and CDR2 SVGAGI. Trimming shortened V by 5 bases and J by 4 bases, and 15 bases separated the two germline ends. CDR3 size: 14 residues. The sequence was obtained from a man between 18 and 29 years old with active or convalescent COVID-19. The rearrangement links TRBV6-5 to TRBJ2-7; tentatively, D is TRBD1 (6 bases). Material: peripheral blood. CDR3 sequence (DNA): TGTGCCAGCAGTCGGACAGCTGGGATGTACGAGCAGTACTTC. It specifies CASSRTAGMYEQYF.